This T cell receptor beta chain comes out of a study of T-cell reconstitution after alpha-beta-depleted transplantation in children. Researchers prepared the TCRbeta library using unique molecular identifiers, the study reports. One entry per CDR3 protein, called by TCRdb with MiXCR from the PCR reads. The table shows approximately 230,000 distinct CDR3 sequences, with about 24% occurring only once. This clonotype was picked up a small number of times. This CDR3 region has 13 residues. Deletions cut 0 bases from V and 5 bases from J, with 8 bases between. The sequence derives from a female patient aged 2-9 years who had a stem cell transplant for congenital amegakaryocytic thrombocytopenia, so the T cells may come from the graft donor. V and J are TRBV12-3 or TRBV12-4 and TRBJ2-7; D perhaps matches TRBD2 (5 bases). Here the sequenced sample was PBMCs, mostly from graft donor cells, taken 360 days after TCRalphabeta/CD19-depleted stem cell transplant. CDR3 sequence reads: CASSLARVDEQYF. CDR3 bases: TGTGCCAGCAGTTTAGCGCGGGTTGACGAGCAGTACTTC.